One and the same sample provided the 27 T cell receptor beta chains below, sequenced in a study of cytomegalovirus exposure and HLA in healthy donors (dated by TCRdb to 2015 to 2018). Library preparation was by the immunoSEQ multiplex PCR assay. TCRdb carries this immuneACCESS record with in-frame sequences only. Its versions omit some clonotypes, under half of them owing to an unresolved V gene in the studies checked, with the rest unexplained. The sample data list approximately 100,000 clones, and about 94% of these were observed just once. The ten most abundant clones make up 1.1% of the sample. The specimen was PBMCs. These receptors were collected from a woman aged 25 to 39 in good health and CMV-seropositive.

The rearrangement uses TRBV6-1 and TRBJ1-1; D is possibly TRBD1 (5 bases). Germline-derived CDR1 and CDR2 are MNHNS and SASEGT. The CDR3 has 15 amino acids. Trimming removed 1 base from V and 7 bases from J, with 16 bases in between. CDR3 sequence: CASSEELWGGDEAFF. For the CDR3, the DNA is TGTGCCAGCAGTGAAGAATTGTGGGGGGGAGATGAAGCTTTCTTT.

This clone was counted a single time. The V and J genes are TRBV27 and TRBJ1-2; 7 bases line up with TRBD1. Trimming cost V 5 bases and J 2 bases; bases outside gene matches: 8. In germline, CDR1 is MNHEY, CDR2 SMNVEV (reference sequence). This CDR3 comprises 15 residues. The DNA for the CDR3 is TGTGCCAGCAGTCCACGGGACAGCCGAAACTATGGCTACACCTTC. This translates into CASSPRDSRNYGYTF.

This clone has just one count. The chain has TRBV6-1 and TRBJ1-2; no clear D. The germline V gene encodes CDR1 MNHNS and CDR2 SASEGT. This CDR3 comprises 13 residues. With 7 bases removed from V and 4 bases from J, the gap between germline ends came to 13 bases. Here the CDR3 reads CASTGSVGYGYTF. The CDR3 coding sequence is TGTGCCAGCACTGGTTCAGTTGGCTATGGCTACACCTTC.

The J gene is TRBJ1-4, the V gene TRBV28, with TRBD1 identical over 7 bases. Germline values: CDR1 MDHEN, CDR2 SYDVKM. There are 15 residues in the CDR3. V lost 2 bases and J lost 7; bases outside the gene matches: 7. CDR3 in DNA: TGTGCCAGCAGTTTAGAAACAGGGGCGCGTGAAAAACTGTTTTTT. As protein: CASSLETGAREKLFF.

The chain employs TRBV19 and TRBJ2-1; 14 bases match TRBD2. Looked up from germline, CDR1 is LNHDA and CDR2 is SQIVND (reference sequence). The junction had 12 bases not matched to a gene; V was cut back by 6 bases and J by 5 bases. This CDR3 is built from 18 residues. CDR3 coding DNA: TGTGCCAGTAGGCTAAGACTAGCGGGAGGGATGGTGAACAATGAGCAGTTCTTC. This gives the protein CASRLRLAGGMVNNEQFF.

This chain joins TRBV28 and TRBJ1-3, with D maybe TRBD1 (6 bases). This CDR3 has 18 residues. Per the germline V gene, CDR1 is MDHEN and CDR2 is SYDVKM. V lost 3 bases, J lost 0 bases, and 18 bases lay in between. The CDR3: CASSFLTSGTTSGNTIYF. The CDR3 region has the DNA TGTGCCAGCAGTTTCCTTACCTCAGGGACAACCTCTGGAAACACCATATATTTT.

This sequence joins TRBV29-1 and TRBJ1-4; 11 nucleotides match TRBD1. The CDR3 is 14 residues long. After removal of 6 bases from V and 7 bases from J, the junction contained 7 bases not matched to a gene. Germline V CDR1 and CDR2: SQVTM, ANQGSEA. As DNA, the CDR3 is TGCAGCGTCGACCCGGGACAGGGGGTTGAAAAACTGTTTTTT. Its protein product is CSVDPGQGVEKLFF.

This sequence joins TRBV28 and TRBJ2-2, with TRBD1 matching over 8 bases. The CDR3 consists of 19 residues. Germline CDR1 and CDR2: MDHEN and SYDVKM. V was clipped by 3 bases and J by 5 bases; unmatched bases: 17. The CDR3 coding sequence is TGTGCCAGCAGTTTCCCCTCTCACCGGACAGGGTGGTTTACCGGGGAGCTGTTTTTT. This translates into CASSFPSHRTGWFTGELFF.

This rearrangement joins TRBV6-5 to TRBJ2-7; 8 bases map to TRBD2. Germline CDR1 MNHEY, CDR2 SVGAGI. CDR3 length equals 14 residues. V trimming: 4 bases; J trimming: 2 bases; junction bases outside the gene matches: 4. CDR3 DNA sequence: TGTGCCAGCAGTTCGAGCGGGAGACCCTACGAGCAGTACTTC. Translated, it gives CASSSSGRPYEQYF.

The chain is built from TRBV12-5 and TRBJ1-1; 9 nucleotides align to TRBD1. The V gene's germline CDR1 is LGHNT and CDR2 FRNRAP. The CDR3 covers 16 residues. V trimming: 1 base; J trimming: 6 bases; junction bases outside the gene matches: 9. CDR3 in DNA: TGTGCTAGTGGTTTGGATCCGGGACAGGGTGGCCCTGAAGCTTTCTTT. It translates to CASGLDPGQGGPEAFF.

This chain uses TRBV4-3 with TRBJ1-3, with D uncertain. Trimming took off 2 bases at V and 0 bases at J, with 11 bases between the two ends. Per germline, CDR1 LGHNA and CDR2 YSLEER. This CDR3 spans 16 amino acids. In DNA, the CDR3 is TGCGCCAGCAGCCAATCAATTCAACTCTCTGGAAACACCATATATTTT. Its translation: CASSQSIQLSGNTIYF.

V and J are TRBV6-6 and TRBJ2-2; 7 positions match TRBD1. Germline-derived CDR1 and CDR2 are MNHNY and SVGAGI (reference sequence). The CDR3 has 14 amino acids. With 2 bases clipped from V and 3 bases from J, the junction kept 0 bases outside the gene matches. The CDR3 coding sequence is TGTGCCAGCAGTTACAGGGGGCACACCGGGGAGCTGTTTTTT. Translation: CASSYRGHTGELFF.

The V call is TRBV11-2, the J call TRBJ2-4; possible D gene TRBD2, 5 bases. The germline V gene has CDR1 SGHAT and CDR2 FQNNGV. V was shortened by 3 bases and J by 0 bases, with 6 bases between the two germline ends. There are 14 residues in the CDR3. The CDR3 DNA sequence: TGTGCCAGCAGCTTGGACTTAGCCAAAAACATTCAGTACTTC. It is translated as CASSLDLAKNIQYF.

The sample holds one count of this clone. The CDR3 coding sequence is TGTGCCAGCAGCTTGCGGGGGTTTAGCAATCAGCCCCAGCATTTT. It translates to CASSLRGFSNQPQHF. This chain uses TRBV5-6 with TRBJ1-5; TRBD1 might be the D (5 bases). The CDR3 is made up of 15 amino acids. The V gene lost 1 base and the J gene lost 0 bases, with 8 bases spanning the gap. Germline V gene data show CDR1 as SGHDT and CDR2 as YYEEEE.

CDR3 protein: CASSFRLNGYTF. CDR3 DNA sequence: TGTGCCAGCAGCTTTCGCCTAAATGGCTACACCTTC. The chain couples TRBV7-2 to TRBJ1-2; D is unresolved. The CDR3 length is 12 residues. Between the trimmed V and J ends, which lost 3 bases and 6 bases, there was a span of 8 bases. Germline-derived CDR1 and CDR2 are SGHTA and FQGNSA. The variable domain in full, with the rest retrieved from reference TRBV7-2 and TRBJ1-2, is GAGVSQSPSNKVTEKGKDVELRCDPISGHTALYWYRQSLGQGLEFLIYFQGNSAPDKSGLPSDRFSAERTGGSVSTLTIQRTQQEDSAVYLCASSFRLNGYTFGSGTRLTVV.

This rearrangement joins TRBV11-2 to TRBJ2-3, with 11 bases matching TRBD2. This CDR3 has 15 residues. V trimming: 3 bases; J trimming: 5 bases; junction bases outside the gene matches: 4. Germline V gene sequence: CDR1 SGHAT, CDR2 FQNNGV. CDR3 protein: CASSLTSGNLDTQYF. CDR3 nucleotide sequence: TGTGCCAGCAGCTTGACTAGCGGGAATTTAGATACGCAGTATTTT.

CDR3 loop: CSVAVGGDQPQHF. The CDR3 DNA reads TGCAGCGTGGCCGTCGGCGGCGATCAGCCCCAGCATTTT. This chain uses TRBV29-1 with TRBJ1-5; unclear D gene. V was shortened by 6 bases and J by 5 bases, with 14 bases between the two germline ends. Per the germline V gene, CDR1 is SQVTM and CDR2 is ANQGSEA. The length of the CDR3 is 13 residues.

This clone was seen just once. The rearrangement links TRBV19 to TRBJ2-5; TRBD2 is a possible D gene (5 bases). This CDR3 is built from 15 residues. Trimming pared 1 base from V and 5 bases from J, leaving 14 bases between. Germline V CDR1 and CDR2: LNHDA, SQIVND (reference sequence). In DNA form, the CDR3 reads TGTGCCAGTAGTATAGTGTCCGGGAATCGGGAGACCCAGTACTTC. This translates into CASSIVSGNRETQYF.

The chain employs TRBV6-5 and TRBJ2-1, with D maybe TRBD2 (5 bases). The CDR3 loop spans 14 amino acids. The V gene lost 6 bases and the J gene lost 7 bases, with 16 bases spanning the gap. CDR1 MNHEY and CDR2 SVGAGI come from the germline V gene. The CDR3 DNA sequence: TGTGCCAGCAGCGAACGGAGAGGGTCAAATGAGCAGTTCTTC. Protein product: CASSERRGSNEQFF.

The V call is TRBV6-5, the J call TRBJ1-2; 9 positions agree with TRBD1. Per germline, CDR1 MNHEY and CDR2 SVGAGI. V trimming: 6 bases; J trimming: 2 bases; junction bases outside the gene matches: 7. The CDR3 totals 15 residues. The CDR3 DNA is TGTGCCAGCAGCCCTCGGACAGGGGAGAACTATGGCTACACCTTC. This translates into CASSPRTGENYGYTF.

The V and J genes are TRBV29-1 and TRBJ2-7; TRBD1 matches 8 bases. This CDR3 region has 11 residues. V lost 6 bases, J lost 4 bases, and 2 bases stayed unmatched. Germline V CDR1 and CDR2: SQVTM, ANQGSEA. The CDR3 region is CSVRGLYEQYF. The CDR3 nucleotides read TGCAGCGTCAGGGGGCTGTACGAGCAGTACTTC.

This chain uses TRBV27 with TRBJ2-7; 8 bases align to TRBD1. Germline loops: CDR1 MNHEY, CDR2 SMNVEV (reference sequence). CDR3 size: 13 residues. V lost 8 bases and J lost 0; bases outside the gene matches: 3. The CDR3 is CASGQGRSYEQYF. The CDR3 nucleotides read TGTGCCAGCGGACAGGGCCGCTCCTACGAGCAGTACTTC.

The V and J genes are TRBV7-2 and TRBJ2-3; 8 bases line up with TRBD2. V dropped 7 bases and J dropped 6; count of bases not matched to a gene: 15. The germline gives CDR1 SGHTA, CDR2 FQGNSA. This CDR3 is 16 amino acids long. The CDR3 DNA follows: TGTGCCAGCACCCCTCCGGGAGGGCCCTGGTATGATACGCAGTATTTT. This encodes CASTPPGGPWYDTQYF.

The V and J genes are TRBV7-2 and TRBJ2-1; 8 bases match TRBD2. V dropped 1 base and J dropped 4; count of bases not matched to a gene: 3. Germline loops: CDR1 SGHTA, CDR2 FQGNSA. The CDR3 is 15 amino acids. The CDR3 region is CASSLGAGVYNEQFF. The CDR3 DNA reads as TGTGCCAGCAGCTTAGGAGCGGGAGTGTACAATGAGCAGTTCTTC.

The chain is built from TRBV10-3 and TRBJ1-3; D is ambiguous. This CDR3 contains 15 residues. V was cut by 2 bases and J by 0 bases, with 8 bases left in between. CDR1 ENHRY and CDR2 SYGVKD come from the germline V gene. The CDR3: CAISETVSSGNTIYF. The DNA for the CDR3 is TGTGCCATCAGTGAGACAGTGAGCTCTGGAAACACCATATATTTT.

The chain has TRBV25-1 and TRBJ1-2, with a weak D call TRBD1 (6 bases). Per the germline V gene, CDR1 is MGHDK and CDR2 is SYGVNS. The ends were cut back, 6 bases at V and 4 bases at J, with 9 bases in the middle. The CDR3 length is 12 residues. DNA of the CDR3: TGTGCCAGCAGAGGACAGCCCTATGGCTACACCTTC. It specifies CASRGQPYGYTF.

The chain joins TRBV5-6 to TRBJ2-3; no definite D call. CDR1 SGHDT and CDR2 YYEEEE come from the germline V gene. V was cut by 2 bases and J by 1 base, with 11 bases left in between. This CDR3 comprises 15 residues. The CDR3 DNA follows: TGTGCCAGCAGCTTCTACAGTTTACGCACAGATACGCAGTATTTT. Translation: CASSFYSLRTDTQYF.